One and the same sample provided the 10 T cell receptor beta chains below, sequenced in a study of radiotherapy plus CTLA-4 blockade in lung cancer. Sequenced by immunoSEQ multiplex PCR; TCRdb stores in-frame clones only, minus some. The sample carries tens of thousands of clones, approximately 86% recorded once. Material: peripheral blood, obtained from a patient treated with radiotherapy plus ipilimumab. All receptors come from a human donor with non-small cell lung cancer who had a partial response to radiotherapy plus ipilimumab.

The chain recombines TRBV27 with TRBJ2-7, with TRBD1 as a possible D gene (5 bases). Germline CDR1 and CDR2: MNHEY and SMNVEV (reference sequence). The V gene lost 0 bases and the J gene lost 0 bases, with 6 bases spanning the gap. The CDR3 has 14 residues. The chain's CDR3 is CASSLSTASYEQYF. Written as DNA, the CDR3 is TGTGCCAGCAGTTTATCGACAGCCTCCTACGAGCAGTACTTC.

The chain employs TRBV7-9 and TRBJ2-6; maybe TRBD2 (6 bases). CDR1 is SEHNR, CDR2 FQNEAQ, per germline (reference sequence). Between the trimmed V and J ends, which lost 5 bases and 2 bases, there was a span of 13 bases. The CDR3 is 16 amino acids. The CDR3 DNA follows: TGTGCCAGCAGCCTGCGGGGCGAAGCTGGGGCCAACGTCCTGACTTTC. Its translation is CASSLRGEAGANVLTF.

J is TRBJ2-5 and V is TRBV11-3, with a weak D call TRBD2 (5 bases). Trimming removed 1 base from V and 11 bases from J, with 11 bases in between. The CDR3 contains 12 residues. Germline loops: CDR1 SGHNT, CDR2 YENEEA. The CDR3, as DNA: TGTGCCAGCAGCTTAGTGGGTGGGGAGCAGTACTTC. This codes for CASSLVGGEQYF.

This sequence joins TRBV18 and TRBJ2-1, with D unresolved. The CDR3 is 12 amino acids. The germline gives CDR1 KGHSH, CDR2 LQKENI. The V gene lost 5 bases and the J gene lost 5 bases, with 7 bases spanning the gap. The DNA for the CDR3 is TGTGCCAGCTCAAGCGAAAACAATGAGCAGTTCTTC. Translating gives CASSSENNEQFF.

V usage is TRBV5-1 and J usage is TRBJ1-2; 8 bases line up with TRBD1. With V trimmed by 3 bases and J by 7 bases, 8 bases remained unmatched. The germline V gene encodes CDR1 SGHRS and CDR2 YFSETQ. CDR3 length: 14 amino acids. CDR3 DNA sequence: TGCGCCAGCAGCTCCTCAGGGGGCTCGTTTGGCTACACCTTC. This encodes CASSSSGGSFGYTF.

This clone was seen a handful of times. This chain connects TRBV7-2 to TRBJ2-5; D may be TRBD2 (6 bases). V was trimmed by 6 bases and J by 2 bases, leaving 10 bases between them. The V gene's germline CDR1 is SGHTA and CDR2 FQGNSA. CDR3 length: 13 amino acids. The CDR3 sequence is CASSKRGQETQYF. The CDR3 DNA reads TGTGCCAGCAGTAAACGGGGGCAAGAGACCCAGTACTTC. Full variable domain (missing parts from reference TRBV7-2 and TRBJ2-5): GAGVSQSPSNKVTEKGKDVELRCDPISGHTALYWYRQSLGQGLEFLIYFQGNSAPDKSGLPSDRFSAERTGGSVSTLTIQRTQQEDSAVYLCASSKRGQETQYFGPGTRLLVL.

The V call is TRBV28, the J call TRBJ2-1, with 9 bases identical to TRBD2. The CDR3 covers 11 residues. V shed 7 bases, J shed 15 bases, and the junction held 7 bases outside the gene matches. CDR1 MDHEN and CDR2 SYDVKM come from the germline V gene. The CDR3 DNA reads as TGTGCCAGCACATCCGGGACTAGCACGTTCTTC. As protein: CASTSGTSTFF. Complete variable domain (other parts from reference TRBV28 and TRBJ2-1): DVKVTQSSRYLVKRTGEKVFLECVQDMDHENMFWYRQDPGLGLRLIYFSYDVKMKEKGDIPEGYSVSREKKERFSLILESASTNQTSMYLCASTSGTSTFFGPGTRLTVL.

This chain links TRBV10-3 with TRBJ1-1, with 9 bases matching TRBD1. The germline V gene has CDR1 ENHRY and CDR2 SYGVKD. J gave up 2 bases and V 8 bases, and 6 bases lay outside the gene matches. This CDR3 contains 14 residues. The CDR3 loop is CAILPGQGNTEAFF. The DNA of the CDR3 is TGTGCCATCCTACCGGGACAGGGCAACACTGAAGCTTTCTTT.

V is TRBV28 and J is TRBJ1-2, with D hard to call. V lost 8 bases, J lost 7 bases, and 17 bases lay in between. The CDR3 consists of 13 residues. Germline loops: CDR1 MDHEN, CDR2 SYDVKM. The CDR3 reads CASRPPLLGGYTF. In DNA, the CDR3 is TGTGCCAGCCGACCGCCGCTTCTAGGTGGCTACACCTTC.

The chain links TRBV28 to TRBJ2-2; 7 nucleotides align to TRBD2. Looked up from germline, CDR1 is MDHEN and CDR2 is SYDVKM. The V gene end was trimmed by 7 bases and the J gene end by 1 base; junction bases not matched to a gene: 6. CDR3 length equals 15 residues. The CDR3 DNA reads as TGTGCCAGCACTAAGGGACTACGGAACACCGGGGAGCTGTTTTTT. The encoded protein is CASTKGLRNTGELFF.